The present TCR beta chain was sequenced within a study of early T cells in non-severe SARS-CoV-2 infection. About the study: Whole-blood bulk RNA, unsorted, was sequenced, and chains were unpaired.

Findings and caveats of the study: VDJdb matches were skewed toward anti-spike CD8 T cell responses.

Researchers attached unique molecular identifiers to individual cDNA molecules. Each CDR3 protein gets one entry after TCRdb re-called the 5' RACE reads with MiXCR. The repertoire has tens of thousands of distinct CDR3 sequences, 10% of them found once; the top ten carry roughly 7.5%. This clonotype was seen only a few times. No antigen is known for it. Sequenced here: whole blood, sampled at baseline. This receptor was identified in an adult who was a healthcare worker with PCR-confirmed SARS-CoV-2 infection or an uninfected control (not recorded which).

The CDR3 loop is CASSQDSGGEETQYF. CDR3 nucleotides: TGCGCCAGCAGCCAAGATAGCGGCGGCGAAGAGACCCAGTACTTC. The chain joins TRBV4-3 to TRBJ2-5; D may be TRBD2 (6 bases). Trimming took off 0 bases at V and 3 bases at J, with 11 bases between the two ends. Germline V gene lookup returns CDR1 LGHNA and CDR2 YSLEER. The CDR3 is made up of 15 amino acids.